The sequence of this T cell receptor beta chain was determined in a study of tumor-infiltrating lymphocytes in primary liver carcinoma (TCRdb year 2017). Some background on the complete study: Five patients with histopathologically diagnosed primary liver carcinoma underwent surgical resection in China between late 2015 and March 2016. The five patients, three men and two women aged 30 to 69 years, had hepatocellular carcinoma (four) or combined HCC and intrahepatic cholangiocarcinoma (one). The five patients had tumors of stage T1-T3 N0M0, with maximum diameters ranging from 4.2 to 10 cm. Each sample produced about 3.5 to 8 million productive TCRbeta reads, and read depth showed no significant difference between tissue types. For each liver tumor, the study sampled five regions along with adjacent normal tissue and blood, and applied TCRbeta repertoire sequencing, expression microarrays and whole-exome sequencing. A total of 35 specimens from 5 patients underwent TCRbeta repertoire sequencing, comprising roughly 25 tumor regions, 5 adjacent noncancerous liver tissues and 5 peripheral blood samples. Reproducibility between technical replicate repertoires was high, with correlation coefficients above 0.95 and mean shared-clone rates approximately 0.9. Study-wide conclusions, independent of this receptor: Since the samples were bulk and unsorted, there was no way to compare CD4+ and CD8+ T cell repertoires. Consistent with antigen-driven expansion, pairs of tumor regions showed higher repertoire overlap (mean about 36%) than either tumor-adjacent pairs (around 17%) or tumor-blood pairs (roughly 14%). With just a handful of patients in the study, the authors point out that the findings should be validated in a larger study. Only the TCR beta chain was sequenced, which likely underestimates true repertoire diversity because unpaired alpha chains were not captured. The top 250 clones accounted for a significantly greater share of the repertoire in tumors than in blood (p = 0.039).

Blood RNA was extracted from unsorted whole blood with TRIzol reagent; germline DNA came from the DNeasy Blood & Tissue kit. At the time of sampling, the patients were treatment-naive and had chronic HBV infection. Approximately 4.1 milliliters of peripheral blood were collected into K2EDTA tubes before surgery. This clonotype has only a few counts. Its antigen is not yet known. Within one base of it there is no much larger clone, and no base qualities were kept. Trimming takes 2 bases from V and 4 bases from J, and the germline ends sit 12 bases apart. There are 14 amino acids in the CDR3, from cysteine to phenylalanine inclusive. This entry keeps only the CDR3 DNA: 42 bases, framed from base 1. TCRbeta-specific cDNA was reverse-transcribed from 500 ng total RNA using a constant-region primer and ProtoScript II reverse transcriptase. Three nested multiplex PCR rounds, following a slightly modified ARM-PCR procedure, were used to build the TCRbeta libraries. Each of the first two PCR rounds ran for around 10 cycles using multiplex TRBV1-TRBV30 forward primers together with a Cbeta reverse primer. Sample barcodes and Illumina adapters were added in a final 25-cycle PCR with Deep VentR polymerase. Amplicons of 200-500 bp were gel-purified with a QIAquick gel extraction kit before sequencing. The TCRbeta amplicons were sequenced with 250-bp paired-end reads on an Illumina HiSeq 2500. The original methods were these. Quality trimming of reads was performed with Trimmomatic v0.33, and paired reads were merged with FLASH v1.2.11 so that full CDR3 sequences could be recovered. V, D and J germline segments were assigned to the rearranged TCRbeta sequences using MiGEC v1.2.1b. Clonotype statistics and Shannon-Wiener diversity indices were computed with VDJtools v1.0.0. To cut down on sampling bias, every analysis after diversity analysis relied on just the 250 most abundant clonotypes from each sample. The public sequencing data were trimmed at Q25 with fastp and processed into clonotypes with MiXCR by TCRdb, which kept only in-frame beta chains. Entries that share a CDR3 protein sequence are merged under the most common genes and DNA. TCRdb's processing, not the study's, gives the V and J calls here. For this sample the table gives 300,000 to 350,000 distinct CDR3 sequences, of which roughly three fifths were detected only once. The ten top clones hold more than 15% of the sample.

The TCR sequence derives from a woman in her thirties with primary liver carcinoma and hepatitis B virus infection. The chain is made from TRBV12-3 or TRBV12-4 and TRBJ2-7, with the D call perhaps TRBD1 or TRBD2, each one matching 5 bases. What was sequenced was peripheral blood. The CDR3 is CASSLPGRAYEQYF. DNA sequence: TGTGCCAGCAGTTTACCGGGGCGGGCTTACGAGCAGTACTTC.